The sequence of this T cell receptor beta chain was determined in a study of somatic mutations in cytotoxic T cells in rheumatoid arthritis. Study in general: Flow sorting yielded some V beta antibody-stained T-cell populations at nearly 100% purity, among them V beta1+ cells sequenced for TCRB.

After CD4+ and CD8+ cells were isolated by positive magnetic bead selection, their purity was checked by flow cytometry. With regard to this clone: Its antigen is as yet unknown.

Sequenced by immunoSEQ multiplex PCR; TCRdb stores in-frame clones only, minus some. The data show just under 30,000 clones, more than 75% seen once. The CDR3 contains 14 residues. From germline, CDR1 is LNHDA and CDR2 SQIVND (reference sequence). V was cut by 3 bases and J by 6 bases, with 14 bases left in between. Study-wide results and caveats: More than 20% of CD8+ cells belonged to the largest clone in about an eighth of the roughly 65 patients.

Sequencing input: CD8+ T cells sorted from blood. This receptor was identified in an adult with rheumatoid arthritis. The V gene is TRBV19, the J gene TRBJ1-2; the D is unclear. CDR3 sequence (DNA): TGTGCCAGTAGTATCACCCCCGGCCGGGATGGCTACACCTTC. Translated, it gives CASSITPGRDGYTF.